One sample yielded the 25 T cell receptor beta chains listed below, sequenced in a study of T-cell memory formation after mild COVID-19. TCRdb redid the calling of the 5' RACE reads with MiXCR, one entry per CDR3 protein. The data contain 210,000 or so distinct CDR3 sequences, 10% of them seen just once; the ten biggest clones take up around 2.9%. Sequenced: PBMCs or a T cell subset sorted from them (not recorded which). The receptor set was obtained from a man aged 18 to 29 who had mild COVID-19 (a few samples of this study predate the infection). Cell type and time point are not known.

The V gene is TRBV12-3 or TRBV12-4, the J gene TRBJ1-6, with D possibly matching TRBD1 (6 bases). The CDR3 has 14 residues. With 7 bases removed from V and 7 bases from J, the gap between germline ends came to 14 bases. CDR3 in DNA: TGTGCCAGCACCCTCCAAGGGGGGAATTCACCCCTCCACTTT. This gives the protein CASTLQGGNSPLHF.

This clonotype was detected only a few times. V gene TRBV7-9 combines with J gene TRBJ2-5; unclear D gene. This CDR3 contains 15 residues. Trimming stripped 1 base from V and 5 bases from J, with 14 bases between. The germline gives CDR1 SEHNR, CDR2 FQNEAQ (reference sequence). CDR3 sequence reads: CASSLVPTRTETQYF. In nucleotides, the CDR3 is TGTGCCAGCAGCTTAGTGCCTACCCGCACGGAGACCCAGTACTTC.

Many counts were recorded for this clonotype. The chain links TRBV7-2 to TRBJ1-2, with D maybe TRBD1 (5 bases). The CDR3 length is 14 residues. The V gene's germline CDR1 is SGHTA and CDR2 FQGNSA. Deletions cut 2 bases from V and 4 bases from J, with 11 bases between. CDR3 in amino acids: CASSLSRDSYGYTF. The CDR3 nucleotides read TGTGCCAGCAGCTTAAGCAGGGATTCCTATGGCTACACCTTC.

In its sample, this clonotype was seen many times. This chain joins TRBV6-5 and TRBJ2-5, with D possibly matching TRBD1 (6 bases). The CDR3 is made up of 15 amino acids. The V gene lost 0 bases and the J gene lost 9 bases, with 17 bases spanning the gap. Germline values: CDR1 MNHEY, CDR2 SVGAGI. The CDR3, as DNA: TGTGCCAGCAGTTACTCGTATAGGGGGAGAGGGGCCCAGTACTTC. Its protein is CASSYSYRGRGAQYF.

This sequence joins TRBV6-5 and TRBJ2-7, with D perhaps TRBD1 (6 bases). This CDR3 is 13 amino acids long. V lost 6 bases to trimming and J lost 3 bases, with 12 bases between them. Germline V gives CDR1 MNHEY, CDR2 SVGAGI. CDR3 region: CASRQGQNYEQYF. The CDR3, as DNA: TGTGCCAGCAGACAAGGACAGAACTACGAGCAGTACTTC.

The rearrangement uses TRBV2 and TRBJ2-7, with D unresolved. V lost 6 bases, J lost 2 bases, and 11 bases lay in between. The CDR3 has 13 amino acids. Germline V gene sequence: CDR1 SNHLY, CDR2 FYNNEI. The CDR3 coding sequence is TGTGCCAGCAGCCGGCGCGCAGCCTACGAGCAGTACGTC. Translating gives CASSRRAAYEQYV.

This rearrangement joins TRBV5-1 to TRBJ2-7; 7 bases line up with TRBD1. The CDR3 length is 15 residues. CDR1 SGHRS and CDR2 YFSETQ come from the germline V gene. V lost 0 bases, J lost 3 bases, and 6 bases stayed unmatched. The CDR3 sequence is CASSLATGQHYEQYF. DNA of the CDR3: TGCGCCAGCAGCTTGGCCACGGGACAGCACTACGAGCAGTACTTC.

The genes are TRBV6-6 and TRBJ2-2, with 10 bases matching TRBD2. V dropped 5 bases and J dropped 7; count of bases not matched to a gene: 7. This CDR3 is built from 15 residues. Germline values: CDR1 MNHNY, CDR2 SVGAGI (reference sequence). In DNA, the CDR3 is TGTGCCAGCAGTCCCCAGCGGGGGGGCGTCGGGGAGCTGTTTTTT. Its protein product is CASSPQRGGVGELFF.

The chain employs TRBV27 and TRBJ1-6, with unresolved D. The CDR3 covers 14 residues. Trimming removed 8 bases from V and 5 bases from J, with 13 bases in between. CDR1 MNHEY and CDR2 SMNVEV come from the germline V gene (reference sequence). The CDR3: CASWMDGNNSPLHF. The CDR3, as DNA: TGTGCCAGCTGGATGGACGGTAATAATTCACCCCTCCACTTT.

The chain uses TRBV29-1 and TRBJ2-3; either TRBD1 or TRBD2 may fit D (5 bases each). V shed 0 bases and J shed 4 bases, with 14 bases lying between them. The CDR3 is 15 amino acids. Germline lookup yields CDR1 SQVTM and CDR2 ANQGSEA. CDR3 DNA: TGCAGCGTTGAAGATCAATGGGGGTGGGCAGATACGCAGTATTTT. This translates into CSVEDQWGWADTQYF.

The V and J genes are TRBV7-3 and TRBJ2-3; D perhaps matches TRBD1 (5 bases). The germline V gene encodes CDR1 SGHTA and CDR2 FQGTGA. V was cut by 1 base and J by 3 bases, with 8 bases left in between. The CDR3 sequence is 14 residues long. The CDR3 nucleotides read TGTGCCAGCAGCTTAAATCCAGGGACAGATACGCAGTATTTT. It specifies CASSLNPGTDTQYF.

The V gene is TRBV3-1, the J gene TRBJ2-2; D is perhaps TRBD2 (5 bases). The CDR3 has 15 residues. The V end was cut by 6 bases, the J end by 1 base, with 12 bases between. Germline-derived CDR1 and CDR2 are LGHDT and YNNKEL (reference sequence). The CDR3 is CASSPTRGNTGELFF. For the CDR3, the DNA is TGTGCCAGCAGTCCTACACGGGGGAACACCGGGGAGCTGTTTTTT.

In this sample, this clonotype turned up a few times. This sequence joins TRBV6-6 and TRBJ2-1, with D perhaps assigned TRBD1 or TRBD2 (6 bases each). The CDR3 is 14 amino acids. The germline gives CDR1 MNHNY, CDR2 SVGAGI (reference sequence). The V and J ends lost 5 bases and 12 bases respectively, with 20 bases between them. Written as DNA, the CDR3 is TGTGCCAGCAGTCAAAGGGGGGACATAAGAAGGCAGTTCTTC. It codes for CASSQRGDIRRQFF.

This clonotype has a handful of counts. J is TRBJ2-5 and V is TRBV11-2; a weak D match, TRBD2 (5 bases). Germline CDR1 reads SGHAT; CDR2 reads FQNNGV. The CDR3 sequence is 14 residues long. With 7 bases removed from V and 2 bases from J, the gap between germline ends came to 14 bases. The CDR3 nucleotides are TGTGCCAGCACCCCCGGTCGCGGGCAAGAGACCCAGTACTTC. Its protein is CASTPGRGQETQYF.

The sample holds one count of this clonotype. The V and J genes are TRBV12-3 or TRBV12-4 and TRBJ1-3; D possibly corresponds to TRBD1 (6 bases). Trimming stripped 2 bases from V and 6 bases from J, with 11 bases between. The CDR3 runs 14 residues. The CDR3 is CASSLTGQENTIYF. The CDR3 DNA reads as TGTGCCAGCAGTTTAACAGGGCAGGAAAACACCATATATTTT.

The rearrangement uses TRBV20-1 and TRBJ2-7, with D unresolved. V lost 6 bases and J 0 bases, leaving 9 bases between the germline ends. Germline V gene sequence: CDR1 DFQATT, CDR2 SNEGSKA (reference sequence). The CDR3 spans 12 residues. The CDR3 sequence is CSARKSSYEQYV. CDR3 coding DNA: TGCAGTGCCAGGAAGAGCTCCTACGAGCAGTACGTC.

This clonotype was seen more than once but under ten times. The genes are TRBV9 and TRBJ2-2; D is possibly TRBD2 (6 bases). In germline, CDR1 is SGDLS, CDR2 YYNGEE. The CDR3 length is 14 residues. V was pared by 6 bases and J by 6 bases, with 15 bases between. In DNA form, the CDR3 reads TGTGCCAGCACCGCTAGGTGGGGGGCCGGGGAGCTGTTTTTT. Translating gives CASTARWGAGELFF. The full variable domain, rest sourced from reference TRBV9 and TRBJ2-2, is DSGVTQTPKHLITATGQRVTLRCSPRSGDLSVYWYQQSLDQGLQFLIQYYNGEERAKGNILERFSAQQFPDLHSELNLSSLELGDSALYFCASTARWGAGELFFGEGSRLTVL.

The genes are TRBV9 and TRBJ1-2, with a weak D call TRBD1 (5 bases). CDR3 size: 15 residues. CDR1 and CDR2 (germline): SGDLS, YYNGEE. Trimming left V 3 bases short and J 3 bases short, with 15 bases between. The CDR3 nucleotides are TGTGCCAGCAGCGCCCTAGGAGGGGTTGACTATGGCTACACCTTC. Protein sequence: CASSALGGVDYGYTF.

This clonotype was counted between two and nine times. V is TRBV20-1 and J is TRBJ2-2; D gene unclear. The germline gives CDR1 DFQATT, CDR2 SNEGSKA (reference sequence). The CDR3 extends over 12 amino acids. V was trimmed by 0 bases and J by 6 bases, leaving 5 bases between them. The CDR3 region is CSARDPPGELFF. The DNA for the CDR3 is TGCAGTGCTAGAGATCCCCCCGGGGAGCTGTTTTTT.

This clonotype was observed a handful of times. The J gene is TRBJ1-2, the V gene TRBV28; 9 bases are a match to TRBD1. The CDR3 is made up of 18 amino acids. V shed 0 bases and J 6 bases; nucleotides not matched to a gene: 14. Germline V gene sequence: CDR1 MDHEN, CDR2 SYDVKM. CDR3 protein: CASSLWATGGSSRDGYTF. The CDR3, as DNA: TGTGCCAGCAGTTTATGGGCGACAGGGGGTTCTTCTAGGGATGGCTACACCTTC.

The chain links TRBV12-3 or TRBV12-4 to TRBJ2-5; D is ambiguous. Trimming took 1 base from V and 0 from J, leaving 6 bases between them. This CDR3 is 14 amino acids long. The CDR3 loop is CASSLGRNQETQYF. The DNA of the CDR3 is TGTGCCAGCAGTTTAGGGCGGAACCAAGAGACCCAGTACTTC.

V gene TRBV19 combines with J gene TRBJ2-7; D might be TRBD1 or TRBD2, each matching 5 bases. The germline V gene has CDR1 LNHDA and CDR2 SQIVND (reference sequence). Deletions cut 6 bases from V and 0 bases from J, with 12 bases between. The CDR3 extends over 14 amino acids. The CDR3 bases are TGTGCCAGTAGCTGGGACCGAACCTCCTACGAGCAGTACTTC. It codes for CASSWDRTSYEQYF.

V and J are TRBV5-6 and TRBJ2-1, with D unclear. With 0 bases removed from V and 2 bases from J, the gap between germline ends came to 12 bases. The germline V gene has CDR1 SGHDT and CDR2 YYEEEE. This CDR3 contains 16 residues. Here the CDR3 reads CASSLEAGFTYNEQFF. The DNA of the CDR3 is TGTGCCAGCAGCTTGGAGGCAGGATTTACCTACAATGAGCAGTTCTTC.

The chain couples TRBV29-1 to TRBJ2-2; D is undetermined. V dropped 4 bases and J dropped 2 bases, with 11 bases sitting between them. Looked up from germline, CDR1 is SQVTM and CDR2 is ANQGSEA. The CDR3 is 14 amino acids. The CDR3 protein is CSVGVSGNTGELFF. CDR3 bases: TGCAGCGTTGGGGTTTCCGGAAACACCGGGGAGCTGTTTTTT.

The CDR3 loop is CASSLREGSPYEQYF. The CDR3 coding sequence is TGTGCCAGCAGCTTGAGGGAGGGCAGTCCCTACGAGCAGTACTTC. This chain links TRBV7-3 with TRBJ2-7; TRBD2 matches 7 bases. The length of the CDR3 is 15 residues. J gave up 2 bases and V 3 bases, and 7 bases lay outside the gene matches. Germline V gene lookup returns CDR1 SGHTA and CDR2 FQGTGA.